The 8 T cell receptor beta chains in this list originate from one sample, sequenced in a study of cytomegalovirus exposure and HLA in healthy donors. PCR amplification relied on 60 Vbeta primers (plus 13 Jbeta primers). Produced via immunoSEQ multiplex PCR; TCRdb's table is partial and in-frame only. The sample yields 130,000 to 150,000 clones, roughly 80% seen once. Sequencing used PBMCs. Every receptor here comes from a woman in her thirties or forties in good health and CMV-seropositive.

This CDR3 is CASSELLGTDTQYF. The CDR3, as DNA: TGTGCCAGCAGTGAGCTTTTAGGCACAGATACGCAGTATTTT. This sequence joins TRBV2 and TRBJ2-3; D is unresolved. CDR1 and CDR2 (germline): SNHLY, FYNNEI. The CDR3 loop spans 14 amino acids. V was shortened by 3 bases and J by 1 base, with 8 bases between the two germline ends.

The chain joins TRBV6-1 to TRBJ1-2; TRBD1 aligns across 8 bases. Trimming cost V 2 bases and J 6 bases; bases outside gene matches: 11. CDR1 is MNHNS, CDR2 SASEGT, per germline. This CDR3 is 16 amino acids long. The CDR3 DNA follows: TGTGCCAGCAGTGAATCTCCACCGGGACAGGTTAATGGCTACACCTTC. As protein: CASSESPPGQVNGYTF.

The CDR3 spells CASISNSGDYGYTF. For the CDR3, the DNA is TGTGCCAGCATTAGTAATTCAGGGGACTATGGCTACACCTTC. The chain employs TRBV6-1 and TRBJ1-2; D might be TRBD1 (6 bases). The CDR3 runs to 14 residues. Germline loops: CDR1 MNHNS, CDR2 SASEGT. V lost 7 bases and J lost 3, with 15 bases in between.

This clone was seen once. The chain employs TRBV5-1 and TRBJ2-2; D not certain. The CDR3 sequence is 14 residues long. The ends were cut back, 7 bases at V and 6 bases at J, with 16 bases in the middle. Germline V lookup: CDR1 SGHRS, CDR2 YFSETQ. The CDR3 loop is CASQDTALAGELFF. The CDR3 region has the DNA TGCGCCAGCCAAGACACGGCGTTAGCCGGGGAGCTGTTTTTT.

The chain carries TRBV10-3 and TRBJ1-2; 7 bases match TRBD1. Per the germline V gene, CDR1 is ENHRY and CDR2 is SYGVKD. Trimming at V came to 3 bases and at J to 6 bases, leaving 10 bases not matched to a gene. The CDR3 totals 15 residues. CDR3 in DNA: TGTGCCATCAGTGACTTGGCAGGGGGAACGGATGGCTACACCTTC. Translating gives CAISDLAGGTDGYTF.

This chain joins TRBV6-5 and TRBJ2-2; TRBD1 might be the D (6 bases). The germline V gene has CDR1 MNHEY and CDR2 SVGAGI. Trimming took 8 bases from V and 2 from J, leaving 15 bases between them. The CDR3 has 15 amino acids. The CDR3 loop reads CASAGLGGNTGELFF. DNA for the CDR3: TGTGCCAGCGCCGGTCTAGGGGGAAACACCGGGGAGCTGTTTTTT.

The rearrangement joins TRBV25-1 to TRBJ2-1, with 7 bases lining up with TRBD2. V gave up 7 bases and J gave up 3 bases; unmatched junction bases: 12. The CDR3 length is 16 residues. Germline loops: CDR1 MGHDK, CDR2 SYGVNS. CDR3 sequence: CASTPEVGLIYNEQFF. CDR3 nucleotides: TGTGCCAGCACGCCTGAAGTGGGACTAATCTACAATGAGCAGTTCTTC.

The gene calls are TRBV2 and TRBJ1-5; 9 nucleotides match TRBD1. The CDR3 extends over 14 amino acids. Looked up from germline, CDR1 is SNHLY and CDR2 is FYNNEI. The J segment lost 6 bases and the V segment lost 7 bases, leaving 7 bases of the junction unmatched. In DNA, the CDR3 is TGTGCCAGCACCGACCGGGACAGGGTTCAGCCCCAGCATTTT. It encodes CASTDRDRVQPQHF.